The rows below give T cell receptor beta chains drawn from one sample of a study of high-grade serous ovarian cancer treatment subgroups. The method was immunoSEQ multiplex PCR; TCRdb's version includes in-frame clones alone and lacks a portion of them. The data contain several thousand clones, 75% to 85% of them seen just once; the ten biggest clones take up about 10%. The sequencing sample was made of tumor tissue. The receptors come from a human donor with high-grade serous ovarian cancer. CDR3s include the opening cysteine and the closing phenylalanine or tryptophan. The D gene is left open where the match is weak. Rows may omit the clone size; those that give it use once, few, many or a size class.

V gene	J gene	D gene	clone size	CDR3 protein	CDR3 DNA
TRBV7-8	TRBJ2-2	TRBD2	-	CASSPGAGEAGELFF	TGTGCCAGCAGCCCCGGAGCGGGAGAAGCCGGGGAGCTGTTTTTT
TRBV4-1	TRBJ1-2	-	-	CASSQTTNGEGGYTF	TGCGCCAGCAGCCAAACGACCAACGGGGAAGGGGGCTACACCTTC
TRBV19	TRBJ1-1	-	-	CASSPRGLQGMNTEAFF	TGTGCCAGTAGTCCGCGAGGTTTGCAGGGAATGAACACTGAAGCTTTCTTT
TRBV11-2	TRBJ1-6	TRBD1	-	CASSPRTGADSPLHF	TGTGCCAGCAGCCCCCGGACAGGGGCGGACTCACCCCTCCACTTT
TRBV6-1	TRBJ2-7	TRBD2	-	CASSLAGSPYEQYF	TGTGCCAGCAGTTTAGCGGGGTCTCCCTACGAGCAGTACTTC
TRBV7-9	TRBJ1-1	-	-	CASSLEGAAFF	TGTGCCAGCAGCTTAGAGGGTGCAGCTTTCTTT
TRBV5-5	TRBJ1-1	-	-	CASSSLPSQNTEAFF	TGTGCCAGCAGCTCACTACCCAGCCAGAACACTGAAGCTTTCTTT
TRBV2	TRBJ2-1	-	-	CASSHPQGRNEQFF	TGTGCCAGCAGTCATCCTCAGGGGAGGAATGAGCAGTTCTTC
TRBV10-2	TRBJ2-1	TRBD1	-	CASKGQGSWNEQFF	TGCGCCAGCAAAGGACAGGGGTCCTGGAATGAGCAGTTCTTC
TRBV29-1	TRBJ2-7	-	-	CSVGRNSYEQYF	TGCAGCGTGGGACGGAATTCGTACGAGCAGTACTTC
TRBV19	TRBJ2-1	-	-	CASSIRGDSYNEQFF	TGTGCCAGTAGTATTAGGGGCGACTCCTACAATGAGCAGTTCTTC
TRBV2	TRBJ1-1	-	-	CASNLDLGLVAFF	TGTGCCAGCAACCTGGACCTTGGCTTAGTAGCTTTCTTT
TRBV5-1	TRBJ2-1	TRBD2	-	CASSSGTSDNNEQFF	TGCGCCAGCAGCTCCGGGACTAGCGACAACAATGAGCAGTTCTTC
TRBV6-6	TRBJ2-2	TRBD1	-	CASQGQVNTGELFF	TGTGCCAGCCAAGGACAGGTGAACACCGGGGAGCTGTTTTTT
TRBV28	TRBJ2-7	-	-	CASSFIAEGEQYF	TGTGCCAGCAGTTTCATAGCTGAGGGCGAGCAGTACTTC
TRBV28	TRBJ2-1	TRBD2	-	CASSLYRTSGGPSSYNEQFF	TGTGCCAGCAGTTTATACCGGACTAGCGGGGGGCCAAGCTCCTACAATGAGCAGTTCTTC
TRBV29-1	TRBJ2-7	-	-	CSVKLAGSGHEQYF	TGCAGCGTCAAGTTAGCTGGGTCCGGCCACGAGCAGTACTTC
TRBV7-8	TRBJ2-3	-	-	CASSLMEADTQYF	TGTGCCAGCAGCTTAATGGAGGCAGATACGCAGTATTTT
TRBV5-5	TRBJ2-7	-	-	CASSPRDSPYEQYF	TGTGCCAGCAGCCCAAGGGACTCTCCCTACGAGCAGTACTTC
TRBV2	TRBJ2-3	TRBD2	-	CASSDGGETSTDTQYF	TGTGCCAGCAGCGACGGGGGGGAGACTAGCACAGATACGCAGTATTTT
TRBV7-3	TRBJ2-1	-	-	CASSNQNEQFF	TGTGCCAGCAGCAACCAAAATGAGCAGTTCTTC
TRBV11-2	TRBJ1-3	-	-	CASSLNRASGNTIYF	TGTGCCAGCAGCCTGAACAGGGCTTCTGGAAACACCATATATTTT
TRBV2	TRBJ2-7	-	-	CASSFGTYSYEQYF	TGTGCCAGCAGTTTTGGGACCTACTCCTACGAGCAGTACTTC
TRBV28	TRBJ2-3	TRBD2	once	CASSSGLATGDTQYF	TGTGCCAGCAGTTCCGGACTAGCCACAGGGGATACGCAGTATTTT
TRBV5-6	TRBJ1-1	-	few	CASSQGSGTEAFF	TGTGCCAGCAGCCAAGGGTCGGGCACTGAAGCTTTCTTT
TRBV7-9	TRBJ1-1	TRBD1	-	CASSPPGQGYNTEAFF	TGTGCCAGCAGCCCTCCGGGACAGGGGTATAACACTGAAGCTTTCTTT
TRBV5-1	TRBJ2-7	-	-	CASSSDRPYEQYF	TGCGCCAGCAGCTCTGACAGGCCCTACGAGCAGTACTTC
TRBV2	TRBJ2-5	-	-	CASSVGETQYF	TGTGCCAGCAGTGTAGGGGAGACCCAGTACTTC
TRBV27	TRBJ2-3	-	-	CASSAGSQGDTQYF	TGTGCCAGCAGTGCCGGGTCCCAAGGGGATACGCAGTATTTT
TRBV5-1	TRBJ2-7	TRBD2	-	CASSSGLAEKQYF	TGCGCCAGCAGCTCGGGACTAGCGGAGAAGCAGTACTTC
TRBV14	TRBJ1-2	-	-	CASSLSGSRIYGYTF	TGTGCCAGCAGTCTCAGTGGCAGCAGAATCTATGGCTACACCTTC
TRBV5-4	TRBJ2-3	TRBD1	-	CASSSGRDRSTDTQYF	TGTGCCAGCAGCTCAGGCCGGGACAGGAGCACAGATACGCAGTATTTT
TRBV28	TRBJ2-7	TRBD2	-	CASSLSGGEVQYF	TGTGCCAGCAGTTTATCGGGGGGAGAGGTGCAGTACTTC
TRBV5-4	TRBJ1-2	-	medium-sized	CASSPGNYGYTF	TGTGCCAGCAGCCCAGGGAACTATGGCTACACCTTC
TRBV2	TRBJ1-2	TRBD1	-	CASKGQGDGYTF	TGTGCCAGCAAAGGACAGGGCGATGGCTACACCTTC
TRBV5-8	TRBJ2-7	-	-	CASSLASYEQYF	TGTGCCAGCAGCCTGGCATCCTACGAGCAGTACTTC
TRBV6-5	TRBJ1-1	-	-	CASSRNRALNTEAFF	TGTGCCAGCAGCCGAAACAGAGCTTTGAACACTGAAGCTTTCTTT
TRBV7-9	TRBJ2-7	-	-	CASSPEGLPVNEQYF	TGTGCCAGCAGCCCCGAGGGACTGCCAGTGAACGAGCAGTACTTC
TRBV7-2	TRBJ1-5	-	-	CASSLGPRGVNQPQHF	TGTGCCAGCAGCTTAGGGCCCCGGGGGGTTAATCAGCCCCAGCATTTT
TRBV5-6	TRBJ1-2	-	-	CASSQNRHTNYGYTF	TGTGCCAGCAGCCAGAACAGACACACTAACTATGGCTACACCTTC
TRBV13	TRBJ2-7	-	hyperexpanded	CASSFGGGGGYEQYF	TGTGCCAGCAGCTTTGGAGGAGGGGGGGGCTACGAGCAGTACTTC
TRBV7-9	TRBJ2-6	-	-	CASSLVAGAGANVLTF	TGTGCCAGCAGCTTAGTCGCAGGGGCTGGGGCCAACGTCCTGACTTTC
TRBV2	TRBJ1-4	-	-	CATQSQFNEKLFF	TGTGCCACCCAGAGTCAGTTTAATGAAAAACTGTTTTTT
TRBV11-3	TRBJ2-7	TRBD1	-	CASSLYRGSYEQYF	TGTGCCAGCAGCTTATACAGGGGCTCCTACGAGCAGTACTTC
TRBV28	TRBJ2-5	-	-	CASSFSGSGGLETQYF	TGTGCCAGCAGTTTTTCGGGCTCGGGGGGCTTAGAGACCCAGTACTTC
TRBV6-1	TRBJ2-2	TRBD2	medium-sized	CASSAILAGGRDGELFF	TGTGCCAGCAGTGCAATACTAGCGGGCGGCCGTGACGGGGAGCTGTTTTTT
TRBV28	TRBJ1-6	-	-	CASSFTSGGPGSPLHF	TGTGCCAGCAGTTTCACATCGGGGGGCCCGGGCTCACCCCTCCACTTT
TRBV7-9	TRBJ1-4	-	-	CASSLRGAGEKLFF	TGTGCCAGCAGCTTACGGGGGGCAGGCGAAAAACTGTTTTTT
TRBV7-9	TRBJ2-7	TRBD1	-	CASSYRDRGYEQYF	TGTGCCAGCAGCTACCGGGACAGGGGCTACGAGCAGTACTTC
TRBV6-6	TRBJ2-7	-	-	CASSYSRRGYEQYF	TGTGCCAGCAGTTACTCCCGGAGGGGGTACGAGCAGTACTTC
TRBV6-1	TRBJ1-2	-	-	CASSELVRGPNYGYTF	TGTGCCAGCAGTGAACTTGTCCGGGGCCCTAACTATGGCTACACCTTC
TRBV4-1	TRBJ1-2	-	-	CASSQGLDSLYGYTF	TGCGCCAGCAGCCAAGGGTTGGACAGCCTCTATGGCTACACCTTC
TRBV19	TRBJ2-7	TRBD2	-	CASSPGLAGVGEQYF	TGTGCCAGTAGTCCGGGACTAGCGGGAGTGGGCGAGCAGTACTTC
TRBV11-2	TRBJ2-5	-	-	CASSFGGGLGETQYF	TGTGCCAGCAGCTTTGGGGGCGGCTTGGGGGAGACCCAGTACTTC